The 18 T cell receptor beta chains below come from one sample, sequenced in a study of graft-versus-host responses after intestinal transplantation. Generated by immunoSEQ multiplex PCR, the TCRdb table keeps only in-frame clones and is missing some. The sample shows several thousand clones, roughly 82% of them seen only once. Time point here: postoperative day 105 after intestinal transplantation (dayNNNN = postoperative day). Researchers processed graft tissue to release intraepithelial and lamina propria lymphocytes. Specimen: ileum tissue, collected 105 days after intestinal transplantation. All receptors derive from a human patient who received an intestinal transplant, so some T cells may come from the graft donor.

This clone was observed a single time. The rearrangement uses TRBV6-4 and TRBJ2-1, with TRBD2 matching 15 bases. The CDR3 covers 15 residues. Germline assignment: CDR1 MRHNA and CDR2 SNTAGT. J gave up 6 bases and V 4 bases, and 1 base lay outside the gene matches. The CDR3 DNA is TGTGCCAGCAGTGGGACTAGCGGGGGGGCCAATGAGCAGTTCTTC. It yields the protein CASSGTSGGANEQFF.

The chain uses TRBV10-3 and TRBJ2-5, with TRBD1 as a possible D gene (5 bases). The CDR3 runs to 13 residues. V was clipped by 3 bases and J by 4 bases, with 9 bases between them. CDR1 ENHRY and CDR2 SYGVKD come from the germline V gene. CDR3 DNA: TGTGCCATCAGTGATCAGGGTGCAGAGACCCAGTACTTC. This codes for CAISDQGAETQYF.

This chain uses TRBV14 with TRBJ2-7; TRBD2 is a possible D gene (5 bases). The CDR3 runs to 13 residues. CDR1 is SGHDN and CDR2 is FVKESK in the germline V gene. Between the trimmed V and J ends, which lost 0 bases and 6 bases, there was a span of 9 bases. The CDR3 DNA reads TGTGCCAGCAGCCAAGATCGGGGAAGCGAGCAGTACTTC. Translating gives CASSQDRGSEQYF.

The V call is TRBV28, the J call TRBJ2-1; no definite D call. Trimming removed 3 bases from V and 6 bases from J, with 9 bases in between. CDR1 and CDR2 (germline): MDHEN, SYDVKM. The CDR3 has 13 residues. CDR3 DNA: TGTGCCAGCAGTTTTCCTCCAGTCAATGAGCAGTTCTTC. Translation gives CASSFPPVNEQFF.

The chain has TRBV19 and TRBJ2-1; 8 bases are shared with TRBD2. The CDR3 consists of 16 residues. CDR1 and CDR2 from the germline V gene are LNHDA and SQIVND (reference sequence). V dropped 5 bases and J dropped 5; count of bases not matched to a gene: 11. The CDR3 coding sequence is TGTGCCAGTAGTTCCATAGCGGGATTGGGGGACAATGAGCAGTTCTTC. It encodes CASSSIAGLGDNEQFF.

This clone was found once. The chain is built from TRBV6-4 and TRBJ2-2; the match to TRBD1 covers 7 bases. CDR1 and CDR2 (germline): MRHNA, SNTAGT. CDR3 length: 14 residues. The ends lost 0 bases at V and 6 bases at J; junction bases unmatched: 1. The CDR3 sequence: CASSDSGGAGELFF. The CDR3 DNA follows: TGTGCCAGCAGTGACTCAGGGGGCGCCGGGGAGCTGTTTTTT.

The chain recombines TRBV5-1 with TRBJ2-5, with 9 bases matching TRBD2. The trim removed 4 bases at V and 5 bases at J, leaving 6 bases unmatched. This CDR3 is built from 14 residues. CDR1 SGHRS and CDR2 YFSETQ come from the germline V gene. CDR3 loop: CASSAGLALETQYF. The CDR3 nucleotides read TGCGCCAGCAGCGCGGGACTAGCCTTGGAGACCCAGTACTTC.

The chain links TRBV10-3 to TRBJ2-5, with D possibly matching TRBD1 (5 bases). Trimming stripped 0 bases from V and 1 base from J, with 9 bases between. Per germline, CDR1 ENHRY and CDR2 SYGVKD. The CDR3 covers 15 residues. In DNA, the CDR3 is TGTGCCATCAGTGAGTCGAGCAGGGTCCAAGAGACCCAGTACTTC. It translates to CAISESSRVQETQYF.

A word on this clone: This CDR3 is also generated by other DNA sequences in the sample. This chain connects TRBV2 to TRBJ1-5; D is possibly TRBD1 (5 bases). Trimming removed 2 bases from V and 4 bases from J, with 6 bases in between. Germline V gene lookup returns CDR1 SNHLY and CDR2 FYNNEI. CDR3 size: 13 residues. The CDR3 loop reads CASSEQGNQPQHF. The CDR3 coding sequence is TGTGCCAGCAGTGAACAGGGAAATCAGCCCCAGCATTTT. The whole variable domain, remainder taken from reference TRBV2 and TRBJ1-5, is EPEVTQTPSHQVTQMGQEVILRCVPISNHLYFYWYRQILGQKVEFLVSFYNNEISEKSEIFDDQFSVERPDGSNFTLKIRSTKLEDSAMYFCASSEQGNQPQHFGDGTRLSIL.

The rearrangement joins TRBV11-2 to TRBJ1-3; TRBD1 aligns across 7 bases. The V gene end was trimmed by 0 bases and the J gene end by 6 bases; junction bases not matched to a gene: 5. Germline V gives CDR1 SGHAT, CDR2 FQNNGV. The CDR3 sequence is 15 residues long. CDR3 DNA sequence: TGTGCCAGCAGCTTAGAGAGGGGGCGGAAAAACACCATATATTTT. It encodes CASSLERGRKNTIYF.

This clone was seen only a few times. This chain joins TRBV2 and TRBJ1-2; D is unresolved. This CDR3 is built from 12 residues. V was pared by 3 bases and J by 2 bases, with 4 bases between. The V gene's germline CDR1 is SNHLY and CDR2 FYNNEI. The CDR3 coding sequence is TGTGCCAGCAGTGACAGAAACTATGGCTACACCTTC. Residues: CASSDRNYGYTF. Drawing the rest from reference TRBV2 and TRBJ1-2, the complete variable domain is EPEVTQTPSHQVTQMGQEVILRCVPISNHLYFYWYRQILGQKVEFLVSFYNNEISEKSEIFDDQFSVERPDGSNFTLKIRSTKLEDSAMYFCASSDRNYGYTFGSGTRLTVV.

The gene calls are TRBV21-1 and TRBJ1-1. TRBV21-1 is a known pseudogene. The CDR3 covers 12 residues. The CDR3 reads CASSKGNTEAFF. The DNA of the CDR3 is TGTGCCAGCAGCAAAGGGAACACTGAAGCTTTCTTT.

The CDR3 reads CASSELQSNEQFF. The CDR3 DNA is TGTGCCAGCAGTGAACTCCAGTCGAATGAGCAGTTCTTC. The chain has TRBV25-1 and TRBJ2-1; D gene ambiguous. Germline V gene lookup returns CDR1 MGHDK and CDR2 SYGVNS. Trimming pared 2 bases from V and 7 bases from J, leaving 9 bases between. The CDR3 has 13 amino acids.

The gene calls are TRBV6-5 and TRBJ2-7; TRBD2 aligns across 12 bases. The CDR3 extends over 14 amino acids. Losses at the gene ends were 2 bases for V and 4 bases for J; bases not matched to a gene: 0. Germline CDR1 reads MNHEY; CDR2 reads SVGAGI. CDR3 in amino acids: CASSYGTSGYEQYF. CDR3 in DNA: TGTGCCAGCAGTTACGGGACTAGCGGGTACGAGCAGTACTTC.

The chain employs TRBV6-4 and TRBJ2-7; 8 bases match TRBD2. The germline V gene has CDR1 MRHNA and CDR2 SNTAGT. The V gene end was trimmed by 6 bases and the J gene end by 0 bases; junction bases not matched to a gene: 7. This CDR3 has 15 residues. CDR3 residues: CASSPGTSPSYEQYF. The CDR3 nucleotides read TGTGCCAGCAGCCCCGGGACTAGTCCCTCCTACGAGCAGTACTTC.

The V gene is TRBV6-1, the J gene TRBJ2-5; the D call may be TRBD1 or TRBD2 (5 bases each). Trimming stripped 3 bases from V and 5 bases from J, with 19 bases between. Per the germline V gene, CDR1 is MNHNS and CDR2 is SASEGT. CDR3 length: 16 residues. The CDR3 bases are TGTGCCAGCAGTGAGTCATCCAATGGGGGTAGGGAGACCCAGTACTTC. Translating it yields CASSESSNGGRETQYF.

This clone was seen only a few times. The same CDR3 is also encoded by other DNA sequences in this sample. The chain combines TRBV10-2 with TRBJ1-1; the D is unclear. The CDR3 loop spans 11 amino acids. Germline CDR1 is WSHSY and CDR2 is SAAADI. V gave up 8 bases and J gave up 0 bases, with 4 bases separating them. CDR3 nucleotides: TGCGCCAGCTCATTGAACACTGAAGCTTTCTTT. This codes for CASSLNTEAFF.

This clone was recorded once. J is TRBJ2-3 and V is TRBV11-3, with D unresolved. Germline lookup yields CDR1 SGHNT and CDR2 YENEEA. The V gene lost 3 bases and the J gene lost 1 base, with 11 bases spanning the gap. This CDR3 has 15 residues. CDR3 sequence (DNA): TGTGCCAGCAGCTTGACGGTTAAGGGCACAGATACGCAGTATTTT. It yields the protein CASSLTVKGTDTQYF.